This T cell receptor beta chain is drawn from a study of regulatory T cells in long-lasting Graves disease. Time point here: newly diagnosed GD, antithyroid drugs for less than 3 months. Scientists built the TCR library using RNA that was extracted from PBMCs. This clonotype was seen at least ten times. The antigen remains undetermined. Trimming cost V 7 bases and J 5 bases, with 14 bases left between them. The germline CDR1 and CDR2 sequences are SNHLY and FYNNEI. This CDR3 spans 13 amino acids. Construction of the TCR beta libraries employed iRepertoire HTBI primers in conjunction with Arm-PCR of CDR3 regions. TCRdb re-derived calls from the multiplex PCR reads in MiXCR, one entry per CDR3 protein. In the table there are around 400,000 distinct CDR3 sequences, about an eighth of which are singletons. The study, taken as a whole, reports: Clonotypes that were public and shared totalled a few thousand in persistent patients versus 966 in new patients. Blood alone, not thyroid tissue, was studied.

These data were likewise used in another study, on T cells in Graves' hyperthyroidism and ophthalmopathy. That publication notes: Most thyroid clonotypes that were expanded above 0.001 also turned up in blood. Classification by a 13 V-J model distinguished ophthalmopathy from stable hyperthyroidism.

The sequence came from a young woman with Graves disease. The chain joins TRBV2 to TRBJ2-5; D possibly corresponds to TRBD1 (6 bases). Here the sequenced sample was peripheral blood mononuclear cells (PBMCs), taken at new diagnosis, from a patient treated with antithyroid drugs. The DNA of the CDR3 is TGTGCCAGCATCCGGGACACCAGGGAGACCCAGTACTTC. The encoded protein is CASIRDTRETQYF.